The clone carrying this TCR beta chain was recorded once. In the authors' workflow: Amplified reference gene primers provided the basis for estimating nucleated cell counts. Repertoires were generated with immunoSEQ multiplex PCR, while TCRdb's copy carries only in-frame clones and drops some. Clone size and the V and J calls come from that table; the DNA yielded D and trimming. The data contain about 140,000 clones, around 88% of them seen just once; the ten biggest clones take up less than 2%. Unmatched junction bases numbered 3, after V lost 6 bases and J lost 8 bases. The CDR3 loop spans 12 amino acids. Germline V lookup: CDR1 SEHNR, CDR2 FQNEAQ (reference sequence). The sample originates from a study of blood T cell repertoires in COVID-19. Overall study: Some COVID-19 samples were acute and others convalescent; all came from the United States, Italy and Spain. Sources were T cells, B-cell-depleted T cells, or PBMCs; the material itself was cDNA or gDNA.

The material sequenced was peripheral blood. The origin of this receptor is an older woman with acute or convalescent COVID-19. The gene calls are TRBV7-9 and TRBJ1-1; 10 nucleotides line up with TRBD1. The CDR3 spells CASSSDRGEAFF. CDR3 coding DNA: TGTGCCAGCAGTTCGGACAGGGGGGAAGCTTTCTTT.